Here is one TCR beta chain with its context. Its antigen is currently not known. No base qualities exist here, and no much larger clone lies one base off it. Measured from the cysteine to the phenylalanine, the CDR3 is 15 residues long. Only the CDR3 portion is preserved as DNA: 45 bases, with reading frame beginning at the first base. Clipping removes 3 bases from V and 4 bases from J, with 5 as the unmatched junction base count. Taken from the germline V gene (reference sequence), the CDR1 and CDR2 loops are SGHNT and YYREEE. The trial excluded patients who had a history of autoimmune disease or who were on systemic immunosuppression. Peripheral blood for TCR sequencing was drawn from every dose cohort at baseline, at cycle 4 day 1 and at cycle 7 day 1. The samples were taken from a phase I, first-in-human, multicenter, open-label dose-escalation trial of ivuxolimab. Adults with locally advanced or metastatic head and neck squamous cell, hepatocellular, melanoma or renal cell carcinoma were enrolled in the trial. Before TCR sequencing, CD4+ and CD8+ T cells were separately sorted from peripheral blood.

The sample comes from a study of OX40 agonist ivuxolimab in advanced cancers. General notes on the study: Ivuxolimab was an agonistic, fully human IgG2 monoclonal antibody directed against OX40 (CD134), a costimulatory receptor. Patients were allowed to have had prior anti-PD-1, anti-PD-L1 or anti-CTLA-4 therapy, and approximately 43% of the dose-escalation patients had previously received checkpoint inhibitors. Of the roughly 51 patients in dose escalation, about 20 had hepatocellular carcinoma, some 15 had melanoma, 9 had renal cell carcinoma and 9 had head and neck cancer. Three dose-escalation patients achieved partial responses, one with hepatocellular carcinoma and two with cutaneous melanoma. Intravenous ivuxolimab was administered to patients every 2 weeks at six dose levels: 0.01, 0.1, 0.3, 1.5, 3 and 10 mg/kg. The paper reports the monotherapy dose-escalation portion (N of about 50 patients) of the phase I ivuxolimab trial. In the dose-escalation cohort, around 80% of patients were male, and the mean age was roughly 56 years with a range of roughly 20 to 85. The point of sequencing TCRbeta in the periphery was to test whether ivuxolimab changed TCR sequence diversity and drove clonal T-cell expansion. What the authors observed across the whole study: Partial responders in the 0.1-3.0 mg/kg groups had among the lowest normalized peripheral clonal expansion, especially among CD8+ T cells. Low levels of normalized T-cell clonal expansion were also seen in some nonresponding patients. After ivuxolimab, CD8+ T cells had more expanded clones than CD4+ T cells on average. At doses of 0.1 to 3.0 mg/kg, clonal expansion of both CD4+ and CD8+ T cells in blood was seen between baseline and week 6. Antigen specificity was not determined for the clonally expanded peripheral T cells.

Genomic DNA was extracted from sorted cells for sequencing of the TCRbeta CDR3 region. The immunoSEQ Assay was used to sequence the TCRbeta CDR3 regions. Sourced from immuneACCESS, this table was stored by TCRdb with only in-frame sequences that have V and J called. A share of the clones is absent; for the studies checked, an unresolved V gene accounts for under half, and the remainder has no known explanation. The sample includes 70,000 to 95,000 clones, with 90% to 95% observed a single time. Jointly, the top ten make up 0.55% to 0.7% of the sample. The TCR was taken from an adult with an advanced solid tumor such as melanoma, head and neck, liver or kidney cancer. Source: CD4+ or CD8+ T cells sorted from blood, taken in a trial of the OX40 agonist ivuxolimab. The chain couples TRBV5-4 to TRBJ2-5; 11 bases in the middle match TRBD2. The nucleotides read TGTGCCAGCAGCTCACTAGCGGGAGAGGGAGAGACCCAGTACTTC. This translates into CASSSLAGEGETQYF. Where the CDR3 stops, the reference TRBV5-4 and TRBJ2-5 genes take over; the full variable domain is ETGVTQSPTHLIKTRGQQVTLRCSSQSGHNTVSWYQQALGQGPQFIFQYYREEENGRGNFPPRFSGLQFPNYSSELNVNALELDDSALYLCASSSLAGEGETQYFGPGTRLLVL.